This T cell receptor beta chain was captured in a study of blood T cell repertoires in COVID-19. Study-wide background: The study drew acute and convalescent COVID-19 samples from the United States, Italy and Spain. PBMCs, B-cell-depleted T cells, or T cells provided the cDNA or gDNA that made up the material.

As processed by the authors: Amplified reference gene primers provided the basis for estimating nucleated cell counts. The data were produced by immunoSEQ multiplex PCR, yet TCRdb's version contains in-frame clones alone and is incomplete. That table furnishes V, J and clone size, whereas the DNA furnished D and trimming. The table records approximately 270,000 clones, 70% to 90% of them present only once. The CDR3 extends over 13 amino acids. V lost 3 bases to trimming and J lost 5 bases, with 7 bases between them. Germline V gene sequence: CDR1 MNHEY, CDR2 SMNVEV (reference sequence). Seattle participants joined during active infection and were tracked over time.

This receptor was obtained from a human donor with COVID-19, enrolled during active disease. The donor label of this sample is uncertain. The V gene is TRBV27, the J gene TRBJ2-2; a weak D match, TRBD2 (6 bases). The specimen sequenced was peripheral blood. The CDR3 coding sequence is TGTGCCAGCAGTTTTGGGAGGACCGGGGAGCTGTTTTTT. This gives the protein CASSFGRTGELFF.